This is a list of T cell receptor beta chains from one sample in a study of cytomegalovirus exposure and HLA in healthy donors. Produced via immunoSEQ multiplex PCR; TCRdb's table is partial and in-frame only. This table has around 130,000 clones, around 81% appearing once. Sample: PBMCs. Source of these receptors: a woman in her forties or fifties in good health and CMV-seronegative. Each CDR3 is given with its conserved first and last residue. Fields, in order: V gene, J gene, clone size, CDR3 length, D gene, CDR3 protein, CDR3 DNA. D genes are given only for firm matches. The size entry is marked missing in some rows and otherwise reads once, few, many or a size class.

v_call: TRBV5-1; j_call: TRBJ1-3; clone_size: NA; cdr3_length: 16; d_call: TRBD1; cdr3_aa: CASSPGQSSSGNTIYF; cdr3_nt: TGCGCCAGCAGCCCGGGACAGTCGAGCTCTGGAAACACCATATATTTT
v_call: TRBV15; j_call: TRBJ1-2; clone_size: few; cdr3_length: 15; d_call: TRBD1; cdr3_aa: CATSEDPGQPYGYTF; cdr3_nt: TGTGCCACCAGCGAAGATCCGGGACAGCCATATGGCTACACCTTC
v_call: TRBV5-5; j_call: TRBJ2-3; clone_size: NA; cdr3_length: 14; d_call: NA; cdr3_aa: CASSRNPGTDTQYF; cdr3_nt: TGTGCCAGCAGCCGGAATCCGGGGACAGATACGCAGTATTTT
v_call: TRBV11-3; j_call: TRBJ2-3; clone_size: NA; cdr3_length: 15; d_call: NA; cdr3_aa: CASSPRSGSTDTQYF; cdr3_nt: TGTGCCAGCAGCCCCCGGTCGGGGAGCACAGATACGCAGTATTTT
v_call: TRBV19; j_call: TRBJ1-4; clone_size: NA; cdr3_length: 15; d_call: NA; cdr3_aa: CASSIGYAANEKLFF; cdr3_nt: TGTGCCAGTAGTATCGGGTACGCGGCGAATGAAAAACTGTTTTTT
v_call: TRBV5-1; j_call: TRBJ2-3; clone_size: NA; cdr3_length: 17; d_call: TRBD2; cdr3_aa: CASSPQTSRIITDTQYF; cdr3_nt: TGCGCCAGCAGCCCTCAGACTAGCCGAATAATCACAGATACGCAGTATTTT
v_call: TRBV5-1; j_call: TRBJ1-5; clone_size: NA; cdr3_length: 16; d_call: NA; cdr3_aa: CASSLDGPGRNQPQHF; cdr3_nt: TGCGCCAGCAGCTTGGATGGGCCAGGGCGCAATCAGCCCCAGCATTTT
v_call: TRBV12-5; j_call: TRBJ2-5; clone_size: NA; cdr3_length: 17; d_call: TRBD1; cdr3_aa: CASGLVRGQGIGETQYF; cdr3_nt: TGTGCTAGTGGTTTGGTACGAGGACAGGGAATAGGAGAGACCCAGTACTTC
v_call: TRBV7-9; j_call: TRBJ1-6; clone_size: NA; cdr3_length: 13; d_call: TRBD1; cdr3_aa: CASSRDRASPLHF; cdr3_nt: TGTGCCAGCAGCAGGGACAGGGCGTCCCCCCTCCACTTT
v_call: TRBV6-6; j_call: TRBJ2-7; clone_size: NA; cdr3_length: 16; d_call: TRBD2; cdr3_aa: CASSSRLAGDGGEQYF; cdr3_nt: TGTGCCAGCAGTTCCCGACTAGCGGGAGACGGTGGCGAGCAGTACTTC
v_call: TRBV27; j_call: TRBJ1-5; clone_size: NA; cdr3_length: 18; d_call: NA; cdr3_aa: CASSTSKGPGVSNQPQHF; cdr3_nt: TGTGCCAGCAGTACCTCGAAGGGCCCGGGAGTTAGCAATCAGCCCCAGCATTTT
v_call: TRBV11-3; j_call: TRBJ2-3; clone_size: NA; cdr3_length: 14; d_call: NA; cdr3_aa: CASSLAGDTDTQYF; cdr3_nt: TGTGCCAGCAGCTTAGCGGGAGACACAGATACGCAGTATTTT
v_call: TRBV7-3; j_call: TRBJ2-6; clone_size: NA; cdr3_length: 15; d_call: NA; cdr3_aa: CASRKGGTGANVLTF; cdr3_nt: TGTGCCAGCAGAAAAGGAGGGACCGGGGCCAACGTCCTGACTTTC
v_call: TRBV29-1; j_call: TRBJ2-1; clone_size: NA; cdr3_length: 17; d_call: TRBD2; cdr3_aa: CSVGEWSLSGDYNEQFF; cdr3_nt: TGCAGCGTTGGGGAATGGAGTCTGAGCGGGGACTACAATGAGCAGTTCTTC
v_call: TRBV7-9; j_call: TRBJ2-1; clone_size: NA; cdr3_length: 17; d_call: TRBD2; cdr3_aa: CASSFGQGTSSYNEQFF; cdr3_nt: TGTGCCAGCAGCTTCGGCCAGGGGACTAGCTCCTACAATGAGCAGTTCTTC
v_call: TRBV4-1; j_call: TRBJ1-6; clone_size: NA; cdr3_length: 15; d_call: TRBD1; cdr3_aa: CASSPRTGEFSPLHF; cdr3_nt: TGCGCCAGCAGCCCCCGGACAGGGGAATTTTCACCCCTCCACTTT
v_call: TRBV19; j_call: TRBJ2-7; clone_size: NA; cdr3_length: 15; d_call: TRBD1; cdr3_aa: CASSSLRDRGPEQYF; cdr3_nt: TGTGCCAGTAGTTCCCTCCGGGACAGGGGACCCGAGCAGTACTTC
v_call: TRBV27; j_call: TRBJ2-7; clone_size: NA; cdr3_length: 15; d_call: TRBD2; cdr3_aa: CASRPGTSGNYEQYF; cdr3_nt: TGTGCCAGCAGACCCGGAACTAGCGGGAACTACGAGCAGTACTTC